The sequence of this TCR beta chain was determined in a study of OX40 agonist ivuxolimab in advanced cancers. Background on the study: Ivuxolimab, an antibody acting as an agonist of OX40 (CD134), was used to treat patients. Study-wide results and caveats: People who partly responded at 0.1-3.0 mg/kg had some of the least clonal expansion seen. CD4+ and CD8+ T cells in blood underwent clonal expansion by week 6 at 0.1 to 3.0 mg/kg. Among some nonresponders, normalized T-cell clonal expansion was also low.

About this clone itself: The antigen remains unidentified.

The ends were cut back, 1 base at V and 4 bases at J, with 8 bases in the middle. Germline lookup yields CDR1 SGHVS and CDR2 FNYEAQ. This CDR3 comprises 13 residues. Data came from immunoSEQ multiplex PCR; TCRdb stores just in-frame clones and leaves some out. The sample shows around 36,000 clones, approximately 79% of them seen only once. The TCR originated in an adult with an advanced solid tumor such as melanoma, head and neck, liver or kidney cancer. The V call is TRBV7-6, the J call TRBJ2-7; D unclear. Sequenced here: CD4+ or CD8+ T cells sorted from blood, sampled in a trial of the OX40 agonist ivuxolimab. CDR3 sequence (DNA): TGTGCCAGCAGCTTAGTAAGTCAGTACGAGCAGTACTTC. Translating gives CASSLVSQYEQYF.